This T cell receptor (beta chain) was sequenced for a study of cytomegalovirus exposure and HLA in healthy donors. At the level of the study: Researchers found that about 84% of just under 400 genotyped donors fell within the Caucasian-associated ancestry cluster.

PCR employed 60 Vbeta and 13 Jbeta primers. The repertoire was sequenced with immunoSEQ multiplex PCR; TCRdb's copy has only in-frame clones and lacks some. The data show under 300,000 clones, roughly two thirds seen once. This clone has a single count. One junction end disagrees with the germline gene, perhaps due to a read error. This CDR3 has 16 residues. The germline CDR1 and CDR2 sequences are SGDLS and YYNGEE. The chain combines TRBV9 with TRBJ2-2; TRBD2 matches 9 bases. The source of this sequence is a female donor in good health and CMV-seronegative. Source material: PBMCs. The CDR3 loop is CAGSVATSGGTGELFF. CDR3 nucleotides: TGTGCCGGCAGCGTAGCGACTAGCGGAGGCACCGGGGAGCTGTTTTTT.